The present T cell receptor beta chain was sequenced within a study of graft-versus-host responses after intestinal transplantation. General observations from the study: Elevated graft-versus-host to host-versus-graft clonal ratios in allografts were recorded for patients with graft-donor T cell macrochimerism.

Measured with immunoSEQ multiplex PCR; TCRdb has only the in-frame clones, and not every one. The sample gives approximately 10,000 clones, 25% to 30% of which show up once; around 3% is in the top ten. This clone was counted a few times. Germline-derived CDR1 and CDR2 are LGHNA and YNFKEQ. The CDR3 spans 16 residues. Trimming left V 3 bases short and J 4 bases short, with 18 bases between. The TCR originated in a human patient who received an intestinal transplant. The sequenced sample was alloreactive CD4+ T cells from a mixed lymphocyte reaction culture, obtained before intestinal transplant. Subset: CFSE-low proliferating T cells sorted from roughly six-day pre-transplant mixed lymphocyte reaction (GvH or HvG direction). V usage is TRBV4-2 and J usage is TRBJ1-2; no reliable D call. The CDR3 here is CASSHDAPYVVYGYTF. The CDR3 DNA follows: TGTGCCAGCAGCCATGATGCCCCATATGTCGTCTATGGCTACACCTTC.